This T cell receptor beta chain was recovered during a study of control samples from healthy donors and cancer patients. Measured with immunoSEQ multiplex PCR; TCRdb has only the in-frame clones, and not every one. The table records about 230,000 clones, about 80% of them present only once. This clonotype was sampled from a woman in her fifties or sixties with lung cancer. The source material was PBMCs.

In nucleotides, the CDR3 is TGTGCCATCAGCCCTAAACCTAACAGGGAGGGGGAGCTGTTTTTT. Protein product: CAISPKPNREGELFF. The chain combines TRBV10-3 with TRBJ2-2, with D possibly being TRBD1 (6 bases). Trimming took 6 bases from V and 8 from J, leaving 19 bases between them. CDR1 is ENHRY and CDR2 is SYGVKD in the germline V gene. The CDR3 is 15 residues long.